This T cell receptor beta chain was observed in a study of shared clonotypes between healthy human individuals. Across the study: Contributing individuals were a couple of females and three males aged 18 to 49. CD4 naive cells filled three plates per donor, CD4 memory three, CD8 naive two and CD8 memory one.

General study results and limits: The expectation was that sequencing depth would affect clonotype sharing among donors.

Germline lookup yields CDR1 SGDLS and CDR2 YYNGEE. This CDR3 has 14 residues. Trimming removed 0 bases at V and 3 bases at J, with 9 bases between. Regarding this clone: The antigen remains undetermined.

At the deep level, the assay was run. Here immunoSEQ multiplex PCR was the method, and the copy in TCRdb shows in-frame clones only, minus some. The sample lists millions of clones; about 92% were seen once. The clonotype was recovered from a man between 18 and 29 years old in good health. The rearrangement links TRBV9 to TRBJ2-5; no clear D. The sample comprised naive CD4+ T cells sorted from blood. Subset of the sample: CD45RA+ positively selected. CDR3 amino acids: CASSVGRTKETQYF. In nucleotides, the CDR3 is TGTGCCAGCAGCGTAGGACGGACCAAAGAGACCCAGTACTTC.